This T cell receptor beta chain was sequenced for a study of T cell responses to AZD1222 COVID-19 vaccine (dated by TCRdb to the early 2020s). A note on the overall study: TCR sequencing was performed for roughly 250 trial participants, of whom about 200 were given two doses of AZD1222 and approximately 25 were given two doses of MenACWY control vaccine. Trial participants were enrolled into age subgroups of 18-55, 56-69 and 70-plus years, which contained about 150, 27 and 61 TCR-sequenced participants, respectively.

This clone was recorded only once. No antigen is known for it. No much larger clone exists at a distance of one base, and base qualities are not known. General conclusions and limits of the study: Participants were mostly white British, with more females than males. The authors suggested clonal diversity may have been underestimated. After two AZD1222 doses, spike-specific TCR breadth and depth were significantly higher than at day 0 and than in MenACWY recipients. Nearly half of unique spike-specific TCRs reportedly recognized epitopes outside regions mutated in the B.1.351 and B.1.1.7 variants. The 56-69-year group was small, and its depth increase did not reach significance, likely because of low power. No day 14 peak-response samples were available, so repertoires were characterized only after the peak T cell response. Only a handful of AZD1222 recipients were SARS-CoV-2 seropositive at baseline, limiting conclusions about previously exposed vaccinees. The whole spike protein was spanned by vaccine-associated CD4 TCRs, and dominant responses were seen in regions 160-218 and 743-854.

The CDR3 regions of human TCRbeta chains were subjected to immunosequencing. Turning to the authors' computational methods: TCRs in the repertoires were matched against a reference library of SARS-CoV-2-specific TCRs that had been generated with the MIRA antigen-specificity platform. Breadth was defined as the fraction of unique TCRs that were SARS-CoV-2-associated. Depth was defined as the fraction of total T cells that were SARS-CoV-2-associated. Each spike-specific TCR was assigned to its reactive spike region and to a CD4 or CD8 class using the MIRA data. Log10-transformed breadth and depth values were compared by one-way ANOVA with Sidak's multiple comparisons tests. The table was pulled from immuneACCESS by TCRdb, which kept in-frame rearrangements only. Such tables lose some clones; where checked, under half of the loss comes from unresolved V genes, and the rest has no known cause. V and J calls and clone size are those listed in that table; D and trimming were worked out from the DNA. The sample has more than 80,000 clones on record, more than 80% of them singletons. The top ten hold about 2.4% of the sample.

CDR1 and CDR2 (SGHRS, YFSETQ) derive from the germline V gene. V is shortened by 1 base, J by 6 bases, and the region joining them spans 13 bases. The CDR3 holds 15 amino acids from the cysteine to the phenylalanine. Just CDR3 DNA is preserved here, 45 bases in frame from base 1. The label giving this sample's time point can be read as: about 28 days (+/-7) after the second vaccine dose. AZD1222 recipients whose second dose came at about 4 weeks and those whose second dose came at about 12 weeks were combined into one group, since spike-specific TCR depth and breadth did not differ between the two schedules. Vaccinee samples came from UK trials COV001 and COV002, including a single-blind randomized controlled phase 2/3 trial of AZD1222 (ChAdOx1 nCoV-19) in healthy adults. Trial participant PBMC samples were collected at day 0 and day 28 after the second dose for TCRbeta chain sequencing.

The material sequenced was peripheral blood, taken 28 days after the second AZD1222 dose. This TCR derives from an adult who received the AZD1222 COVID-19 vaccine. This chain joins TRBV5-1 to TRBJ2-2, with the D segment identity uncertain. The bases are TGCGCCAGCAGCTTGCTTGGAGTAGCCGCCGGGGAGCTGTTTTTT. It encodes CASSLLGVAAGELFF.